Each of the 5 T cell receptor beta chains below was sequenced from the same sample in a study of yellow fever vaccine responses in identical twins (dated by TCRdb to the late 2010s). To prepare the library, RT-PCR was applied. Data came from an Illumina HiSeq 2500. Through fastp at Q25 and MiXCR, TCRdb rebuilt clones from the public reads, retaining in-frame beta chains. Each CDR3 protein appears once, grouped with its most common genes and DNA. The sample table holds 15,000 to 20,000 distinct CDR3 sequences, of which 80% to 85% were seen once. 1.8% of the sample is taken by the ten largest. Source: T cells from blood (PBMCs), unsorted or a sorted subset (not recorded which), taken before or after yellow fever vaccination (not recorded which). These receptors were taken from a woman aged 18-35 years who received the yellow fever vaccine. Donor details come from another sample of the same person, matched by shared clones.

This clonotype was seen just once. The chain uses TRBV5-1 and TRBJ2-1, with 9 bases matching TRBD2. Germline trimming cut 4 bases from V and 2 bases from J; bases unmatched to any gene: 7. Germline assignment: CDR1 SGHRS and CDR2 YFSETQ. This CDR3 is built from 16 residues. CDR3 nucleotides: TGCGCCAGCAGCCCGACTAGCGGTTCCCCCTACAATGAGCAGTTCTTC. This gives the protein CASSPTSGSPYNEQFF.

The rearrangement uses TRBV12-3 or TRBV12-4 and TRBJ2-1, with no clear D. Deletions cut 5 bases from V and 8 bases from J, with 7 bases between. The CDR3 totals 11 residues. In DNA, the CDR3 is TGTGCCAGCAGTCCCGCCTATGAGCAGTTCTTC. Translation: CASSPAYEQFF.

The gene calls are TRBV29-1 and TRBJ2-5, with 7 positions matching TRBD2. The length of the CDR3 is 13 residues. Germline trimming cut 7 bases from V and 4 bases from J; bases unmatched to any gene: 9. Germline CDR1 and CDR2: SQVTM and ANQGSEA. The CDR3 DNA follows: TGCAGCGCCCCTTCACTAGCGCGAGAGACCCAGTACTTC. Its translation is CSAPSLARETQYF.

The J gene is TRBJ1-5, the V gene TRBV4-1, with D maybe TRBD1 (6 bases). This CDR3 has 15 amino acids. Germline V gene data show CDR1 as MGHRA and CDR2 as YSYEKL. The ends were cut back, 4 bases at V and 5 bases at J, with 15 bases in the middle. CDR3 amino acids: CASSPTPAGDQPQHF. The CDR3 coding sequence is TGCGCCAGCAGCCCGACACCGGCAGGGGATCAGCCCCAGCATTTT.

The chain has TRBV15 and TRBJ2-7; 8 positions match TRBD1. Germline V gives CDR1 LNHNV, CDR2 YYDKDF (reference sequence). CDR3 size: 13 residues. The J segment lost 2 bases and the V segment lost 6 bases, leaving 3 bases of the junction unmatched. The CDR3, as DNA: TGTGCCACCAGTCCGGGACAGGCCTACGAGCAGTACTTC. Protein sequence: CATSPGQAYEQYF.